One and the same sample provided the 22 T cell receptor beta chains below, sequenced in a study of blood T cells in healthy people across ages. It was with a sample-barcoded 5' primer and a J-beta primer mix that a second PCR of about 6 to 12 cycles was run. TCRdb independently ran MiXCR on the 5' RACE reads; one entry per CDR3 protein. This table holds about 1,800,000 distinct CDR3 sequences, about 30% found once. The sequencing input was blood. All receptors come from a woman in her twenties or thirties in good health.

Many counts were recorded for this clonotype. V is TRBV6-5 and J is TRBJ2-4, with unresolved D. In germline, CDR1 is MNHEY, CDR2 SVGAGI. This CDR3 comprises 15 residues. V was cut by 4 bases and J by 1 base, with 11 bases left in between. The CDR3, as DNA: TGTGCCAGCAGTTCCACCCGATCGGCCAAAAACATTCAGTACTTC. Protein: CASSSTRSAKNIQYF.

This clonotype was counted at least ten times. The chain uses TRBV7-3 and TRBJ2-1; D not resolved. The germline V gene has CDR1 SGHTA and CDR2 FQGTGA. The germline V and J ends were trimmed by 5 bases and 9 bases, with 11 bases remaining between them. The CDR3 consists of 12 residues. The CDR3 bases are TGTGCCAGCAGCCCCGGTTGGGGTGAGCAGTTCTTC. Amino acid sequence: CASSPGWGEQFF.

In this sample, this clonotype turned up a few times. The V and J genes are TRBV4-1 and TRBJ2-1; D perhaps matches TRBD2 (5 bases). Germline assignment: CDR1 MGHRA and CDR2 YSYEKL. CDR3 length: 16 residues. V lost 0 bases and J 5 bases, leaving 14 bases between the germline ends. For the CDR3, the DNA is TGCGCCAGCAGCCAAGAGTGGGCGGAGGCGGACAATGAGCAGTTCTTC. It is translated as CASSQEWAEADNEQFF.

Many counts were recorded for this clonotype. This chain connects TRBV14 to TRBJ2-7, with TRBD1 matching 7 bases. The CDR3 extends over 14 amino acids. V shed 3 bases, J shed 2 bases, and the junction held 4 bases outside the gene matches. Looked up from germline, CDR1 is SGHDN and CDR2 is FVKESK. The CDR3 here is CASSHTTGTYEQYF. The DNA of the CDR3 is TGTGCCAGCAGCCACACGACAGGGACCTACGAGCAGTACTTC.

The chain carries TRBV12-3 or TRBV12-4 and TRBJ2-3; 11 bases match TRBD2. This CDR3 has 16 residues. After removal of 4 bases from V and 3 bases from J, the junction contained 6 bases not matched to a gene. The CDR3 DNA reads TGTGCCAGCAGTTCTCCGGGACTAGCGGCGACAGATACGCAGTATTTT. It is translated as CASSSPGLAATDTQYF.

The V gene is TRBV5-6, the J gene TRBJ1-2, with D hard to call. Germline V gives CDR1 SGHDT, CDR2 YYEEEE. V was trimmed by 1 base and J by 8 bases, leaving 15 bases between them. The CDR3 contains 14 residues. The CDR3 spells CASSLIRTLEGYTF. CDR3 DNA sequence: TGTGCCAGCAGCTTGATTCGGACTCTCGAGGGCTACACCTTC.

This chain links TRBV7-6 with TRBJ2-3; 10 bases match TRBD2. The CDR3 loop spans 18 amino acids. The V segment lost 1 base and the J segment 2 bases; nucleotides outside the gene matches: 9. Germline-derived CDR1 and CDR2 are SGHVS and FNYEAQ. The CDR3 reads CASSLVPRTSGNTDTQYF. The CDR3 DNA follows: TGTGCCAGCAGCTTAGTCCCTCGGACTAGCGGTAACACAGATACGCAGTATTTT.

This sequence joins TRBV6-1 and TRBJ2-7, with D hard to call. The germline gives CDR1 MNHNS, CDR2 SASEGT. V lost 7 bases and J 3 bases, leaving 16 bases between the germline ends. The CDR3 covers 14 residues. The CDR3 sequence: CASNALGSLYEQYF. CDR3 DNA: TGTGCCAGCAACGCCCTGGGCTCCCTCTACGAGCAGTACTTC.

The rearrangement joins TRBV7-9 to TRBJ2-4, with unresolved D. The J call may be faulty, since TRBJ2-5 better matches the DNA end. CDR3 size: 15 residues. Germline V gives CDR1 SEHNR, CDR2 FQNEAQ (reference sequence). As DNA, the CDR3 is TGTGCCAGCAGCTTAGGGGTAGGAATCCAAGAGACCCAGTACTTC. As protein: CASSLGVGIQETQYF.

This clonotype was recorded a few times. The rearrangement joins TRBV7-2 to TRBJ2-1; 11 nucleotides line up with TRBD1. Trimming removed 5 bases from V and 7 bases from J; junction bases left unmatched: 10. CDR1 is SGHTA, CDR2 FQGNSA, per germline. The CDR3 extends over 16 amino acids. The CDR3 nucleotides read TGTGCCAGCAGCCTTCGTTGGGACAGGGGGGGTAATGAGCAGTTCTTC. It yields the protein CASSLRWDRGGNEQFF. Variable domain in full (rest from reference TRBV7-2 and TRBJ2-1): GAGVSQSPSNKVTEKGKDVELRCDPISGHTALYWYRQSLGQGLEFLIYFQGNSAPDKSGLPSDRFSAERTGGSVSTLTIQRTQQEDSAVYLCASSLRWDRGGNEQFFGPGTRLTVL.

There are many counts of this clonotype. The chain combines TRBV6-5 with TRBJ2-5, with D maybe TRBD2 (5 bases). The CDR3 length is 16 residues. Germline V gene lookup returns CDR1 MNHEY and CDR2 SVGAGI. V lost 0 bases, J lost 1 base, and 12 bases lay in between. For the CDR3, the DNA is TGTGCCAGCAGTTACTCGATCGGGGTTTTCCAAGAGACCCAGTACTTC. Amino acid sequence: CASSYSIGVFQETQYF.

A note on this clonotype: One junction end does not reproduce the germline sequence, and a read error may be involved. This chain links TRBV20-1 with TRBJ2-1, with 14 bases matching TRBD2. The V gene's germline CDR1 is DFQATT and CDR2 SNEGSKA (reference sequence). The CDR3 loop spans 19 amino acids. The CDR3 spells CSARDLTSGRALSHNEQFF. CDR3 coding DNA: TGCAGTGCTAGAGATCTGACTAGCGGGAGGGCCCTCTCCCACAATGAGCAGTTCTTC.

As for this clonotype: A junction end diverges from the germline sequence, so it may reflect a read error. V usage is TRBV12-3 or TRBV12-4 and J usage is TRBJ2-3, with 16 bases lining up with TRBD2. The CDR3 sequence is 17 residues long. CDR3 nucleotides: TGTGCCAGCAGTTTGGGACTAGCGGGAGGGCAAGCAGATACGGAGTATTTT. The encoded protein is CASSLGLAGGQADTEYF.

This clonotype came up a few times. The chain employs TRBV6-1 and TRBJ1-1, with D maybe TRBD1 (5 bases). The CDR3 extends over 14 amino acids. In germline, CDR1 is MNHNS, CDR2 SASEGT. V was trimmed by 5 bases and J by 1 base, leaving 11 bases between them. The CDR3 protein is CASSIGGWNTEAFF. The CDR3 coding sequence is TGTGCCAGCAGTATTGGGGGTTGGAACACTGAAGCTTTCTTT.

In the case of this clonotype: Sequence at one end of the junction differs from germline and may be a read error. The rearrangement links TRBV2 to TRBJ2-1, with a possible D match to TRBD2 (5 bases). CDR1 is SNHLY and CDR2 is FYNNEI in the germline V gene. The CDR3 has 15 amino acids. The CDR3 sequence is CASSAPAGSYNELFF. The CDR3 DNA follows: TGTGCCAGCAGTGCCCCGGCGGGCTCTTACAATGAGCTGTTCTTC.

This clonotype was detected many times. The rearrangement uses TRBV29-1 and TRBJ1-2, with D unclear. The CDR3 runs 9 residues. The V end lost 7 bases, the J end lost 8 bases, and 8 bases lay between the germline ends. The germline V gene encodes CDR1 SQVTM and CDR2 ANQGSEA. The CDR3 DNA sequence: TGCAGCGCAGAACCAGGCTACACCTTC. Translation: CSAEPGYTF.

The chain has TRBV18 and TRBJ1-6, with a weak D call TRBD1 (6 bases). Germline V lookup: CDR1 KGHSH, CDR2 LQKENI. This CDR3 region has 14 residues. The V and J ends lost 6 bases and 9 bases respectively, with 15 bases between them. CDR3 sequence reads: CASSLGGMTSPLHF. The CDR3 DNA sequence: TGTGCCAGCTCGCTAGGGGGGATGACTTCACCCCTCCACTTT. Variable domain in full (rest from reference TRBV18 and TRBJ1-6): NAGVMQNPRHLVRRRGQEARLRCSPMKGHSHVYWYRQLPEEGLKFMVYLQKENIIDESGMPKERFSAEFPKEGPSILRIQQVVRGDSAAYFCASSLGGMTSPLHFGNGTRLTVT.

The chain is built from TRBV5-1 and TRBJ2-5; TRBD2 matches at 9 bases. CDR3 length: 16 residues. The V segment lost 3 bases and the J segment 3 bases; nucleotides outside the gene matches: 9. Germline CDR1 reads SGHRS; CDR2 reads YFSETQ. The CDR3 DNA reads TGCGCCAGCAGCTCGGGGTCAGCGGGGGGAGAAGAGACCCAGTACTTC. Residues: CASSSGSAGGEETQYF.

The J gene is TRBJ2-1, the V gene TRBV5-1; a weak D match, TRBD2 (5 bases). The V gene's germline CDR1 is SGHRS and CDR2 YFSETQ. Trimming left V 7 bases short and J 0 bases short, with 14 bases between. This CDR3 spans 15 amino acids. CDR3 sequence reads: CASGVAGPSYNEQFF. In DNA form, the CDR3 reads TGCGCCAGCGGGGTTGCGGGTCCCTCCTACAATGAGCAGTTCTTC.

In regard to this clonotype: One end of the junction is discordant with germline, which a read error may explain. V and J are TRBV5-1 and TRBJ2-7, with D perhaps matching TRBD1 or TRBD2 (5 bases each). The end of the DNA is better explained by TRBJ2-5, so the J call may be wrong. The length of the CDR3 is 16 residues. In germline, CDR1 is SGHRS, CDR2 YFSETQ. The CDR3 DNA reads as TGCACCAGCAGCTTGGGGCCGGACGTTGGAGGAGAGACCCAGTACTTC. It codes for CTSSLGPDVGGETQYF.

Remarks on this clonotype: A much larger clone lies a single base off, so this may be a read error. The chain uses TRBV20-1 and TRBJ1-5; D remains unclear. This CDR3 comprises 15 residues. The germline V gene encodes CDR1 DFQATT and CDR2 SNEGSKA (reference sequence). The germline V and J ends were trimmed by 4 bases and 1 base, with 14 bases remaining between them. CDR3 sequence reads: CSATAGSKSNQPQHF. DNA for the CDR3: TGCAGTGCTACCGCAGGCTCCAAAAGCAATCAGCCCCAGCATTTT.

The chain links TRBV5-5 to TRBJ1-2; D is unclear. In germline, CDR1 is SGHKS, CDR2 YYEKEE (reference sequence). CDR3 size: 12 residues. The ends were cut back, 3 bases at V and 9 bases at J, with 12 bases in the middle. This CDR3 is CASSWADSSYTF. The CDR3 region has the DNA TGTGCCAGCAGCTGGGCCGACTCCAGCTACACCTTC.